The 25 T cell receptor beta chains presented below share a single source sample, sequenced in a study of Tregs in tolerant kidney transplant recipients. Clones were sequenced by immunoSEQ multiplex PCR, and TCRdb holds only the in-frame ones, with some missing. The sample contains around 31,000 clones, over 65% of which appear only once. The antigens these receptors bind are not known. Sequences were obtained from Tregs from blood cultured with allogeneic cells. The source is a human donor in good health.

The chain is built from TRBV7-6 and TRBJ2-7; the D is unclear. The germline CDR1 and CDR2 sequences are SGHVS and FNYEAQ. V lost 4 bases to trimming and J lost 4 bases, with 5 bases between them. The CDR3 extends over 11 amino acids. The CDR3: CASSSQYEQYF. In DNA form, the CDR3 reads TGTGCCAGCAGCTCGCAATACGAGCAGTACTTC.

The chain combines TRBV13 with TRBJ1-2; D not certain. V was pared by 5 bases and J by 6 bases, with 16 bases between. CDR1 and CDR2 from the germline V gene are PRHDT and FYEKMQ (reference sequence). The CDR3 covers 14 residues. CDR3 coding DNA: TGTGCCAGCAGCGTACGGGAAGGGAGACATGGCTACACCTTC. Translation: CASSVREGRHGYTF.

V gene TRBV5-4 combines with J gene TRBJ2-7; 10 positions match TRBD1. The germline V gene has CDR1 SGHNT and CDR2 YYREEE (reference sequence). The CDR3 is 15 residues long. Trimming cost V 3 bases and J 3 bases; bases outside gene matches: 6. The CDR3 loop reads CASSSGQGVYYEQYF. The CDR3 region has the DNA TGTGCCAGCAGCTCCGGACAGGGGGTCTACTACGAGCAGTACTTC.

The DNA of the CDR3 is TGTGCCTGCAGGCCCCGGGGCTACACCTTC. Its translation is CACRPRGYTF. This sequence joins TRBV30 and TRBJ1-2; D is uncertain. Germline CDR1 and CDR2: GTSNPN and SVGIG (reference sequence). With 6 bases removed from V and 8 bases from J, the gap between germline ends came to 10 bases. The CDR3 spans 10 residues.

The chain is built from TRBV2 and TRBJ2-7, with 7 nucleotides matching TRBD2. Germline V CDR1 and CDR2: SNHLY, FYNNEI. The CDR3 is 13 residues long. V lost 5 bases to trimming and J lost 6 bases; unmatched junction nucleotides: 7. The CDR3 protein is CASSRTSESEQYF. Written as DNA, the CDR3 is TGTGCCAGCAGTCGAACTAGCGAGTCCGAGCAGTACTTC.

V usage is TRBV7-2 and J usage is TRBJ2-6; no reliable D call. The V end lost 1 base, the J end lost 0 bases, and 10 bases lay between the germline ends. Germline V gene sequence: CDR1 SGHTA, CDR2 FQGNSA. CDR3 length: 17 residues. The CDR3 spells CASSLELLGSGANVLTF. CDR3 nucleotides: TGTGCCAGCAGCTTAGAACTGTTGGGCTCTGGGGCCAACGTCCTGACTTTC.

In this sample, this clone turned up once. The sample carries other DNA sequences with the same CDR3. This chain links TRBV7-2 with TRBJ2-3; D is uncertain. The CDR3 is made up of 15 amino acids. V lost 1 base and J 2 bases, leaving 10 bases between the germline ends. Per germline, CDR1 SGHTA and CDR2 FQGNSA. CDR3: CASSLVGQFTDTQYF. The CDR3 nucleotides are TGTGCCAGCAGCTTAGTAGGGCAGTTCACAGATACGCAGTATTTT.

The rearrangement uses TRBV6-6 and TRBJ1-2; TRBD1 matches 8 bases. The length of the CDR3 is 14 residues. The V gene's germline CDR1 is MNHNY and CDR2 SVGAGI (reference sequence). V gave up 7 bases and J gave up 5 bases; unmatched junction bases: 9. The CDR3 sequence: CASIGDRSLYGYTF. The CDR3 region has the DNA TGTGCCAGCATTGGGGACAGGTCTCTTTATGGCTACACCTTC.

The chain couples TRBV4-3 to TRBJ1-6; 9 bases fit TRBD1. The V segment lost 5 bases and the J segment 4 bases; nucleotides outside the gene matches: 6. CDR1 LGHNA and CDR2 YSLEER come from the germline V gene. This CDR3 is 16 amino acids long. In nucleotides, the CDR3 is TGCGCCAGCAGCAGGGCCGGGACAGGGTATAATTCACCCCTCCACTTT. Amino acids: CASSRAGTGYNSPLHF.

The V and J genes are TRBV5-4 and TRBJ1-3; D call uncertain. V was trimmed by 4 bases and J by 0 bases, leaving 14 bases between them. The germline gives CDR1 SGHNT, CDR2 YYREEE (reference sequence). The CDR3 spans 16 residues. CDR3 nucleotide sequence: TGTGCCAGCAGCAAGGGTCTGACACACTCTGGAAACACCATATATTTT. It is translated as CASSKGLTHSGNTIYF. Complete variable domain (other parts from reference TRBV5-4 and TRBJ1-3): ETGVTQSPTHLIKTRGQQVTLRCSSQSGHNTVSWYQQALGQGPQFIFQYYREEENGRGNFPPRFSGLQFPNYSSELNVNALELDDSALYLCASSKGLTHSGNTIYFGEGSWLTVV.

This rearrangement joins TRBV21-1 to TRBJ2-5; the DNA was not used to check the table's D call, TRBD1. TRBV21-1 is a pseudogene segment. This CDR3 spans 14 amino acids. In DNA form, the CDR3 reads TGTGCCAGCAGCCCCCGGACAGACCAAGAGACCCAGTACTTC. This codes for CASSPRTDQETQYF.

This clone occurred a few times. V gene TRBV7-2 combines with J gene TRBJ2-1, with 11 bases identical to TRBD2. Germline CDR1 SGHTA, CDR2 FQGNSA. CDR3 length equals 15 residues. With V trimmed by 4 bases and J by 3 bases, 2 bases remained unmatched. CDR3 DNA sequence: TGTGCCAGCAGCTGGACTAGCGGGTACTACAATGAGCAGTTCTTC. Translating it yields CASSWTSGYYNEQFF.

The CDR3 loop is CASSLGWTSSSYNEQFF. As DNA, the CDR3 is TGTGCCAGCAGCTTAGGGTGGACTTCAAGCTCCTACAATGAGCAGTTCTTC. The chain joins TRBV7-2 to TRBJ2-1; a weak D match, TRBD2 (5 bases). Trimming left V 1 base short and J 0 bases short, with 13 bases between. The CDR3 has 17 amino acids. The V gene's germline CDR1 is SGHTA and CDR2 FQGNSA.

This clone was observed a few times. The J gene is TRBJ2-6, the V gene TRBV7-8; 8 bases align to TRBD2. Trimming took 2 bases from V and 12 from J; bases not matched to a gene: 6. Per germline, CDR1 SGHVS and CDR2 FQNEAQ. The CDR3 covers 14 residues. CDR3 sequence (DNA): TGTGCCAGCAGCTTACTCACTAGCGGTCGCGTCCTGACTTTC. Amino acids: CASSLLTSGRVLTF.

V and J are TRBV5-1 and TRBJ1-3, with D tentatively TRBD1 (6 bases). Between the trimmed V and J ends, which lost 4 bases and 2 bases, there was a span of 13 bases. This CDR3 region has 15 residues. Germline V CDR1 and CDR2: SGHRS, YFSETQ. The CDR3 coding sequence is TGCGCCAGCAGCCTTACAGGGAATACTGGAAACACCATATATTTT. It is translated as CASSLTGNTGNTIYF.

The chain joins TRBV7-3 to TRBJ2-1; TRBD2 matches at 8 bases. Germline values: CDR1 SGHTA, CDR2 FQGTGA. The CDR3 runs to 16 residues. The V and J ends lost 4 bases and 1 base, in that order; junction bases with no gene match: 6. The CDR3 sequence is CASSSAPSGSYNEQFF. CDR3 nucleotide sequence: TGTGCCAGCAGCTCCGCTCCTAGCGGGTCCTACAATGAGCAGTTCTTC.

CDR3 residues: CASSFTVIGEQYF. The CDR3 DNA sequence: TGTGCCAGCAGCTTCACAGTGATCGGCGAGCAGTACTTC. V gene TRBV11-2 combines with J gene TRBJ2-7; D not certain. Trimming left V 3 bases short and J 6 bases short, with 12 bases between. The CDR3 length is 13 residues. Germline values: CDR1 SGHAT, CDR2 FQNNGV. The variable domain in full, completed from reference TRBV11-2 and TRBJ2-7, reads EAGVAQSPRYKIIEKRQSVAFWCNPISGHATLYWYQQILGQGPKLLIQFQNNGVVDDSQLPKDRFSAERLKGVDSTLKIQPAKLEDSAVYLCASSFTVIGEQYFGPGTRLTVT.

The chain links TRBV29-1 to TRBJ1-5; the D gene is possibly TRBD1 (5 bases). This CDR3 has 13 amino acids. Germline V gives CDR1 SQVTM, CDR2 ANQGSEA. V was clipped by 4 bases and J by 3 bases, with 10 bases between them. The DNA of the CDR3 is TGCAGCGTTGCGGCAGGGCTCAATCAGCCCCAGCATTTT. Its protein is CSVAAGLNQPQHF.

The CDR3 loop reads CASSPRAGGEQYF. The CDR3 coding sequence is TGTGCCAGCAGTCCCAGAGCTGGTGGCGAGCAGTACTTC. J is TRBJ2-7 and V is TRBV28, with D unresolved. The CDR3 spans 13 residues. Trimming cost V 5 bases and J 6 bases, with 14 bases left between them. The germline V gene has CDR1 MDHEN and CDR2 SYDVKM.

The chain couples TRBV11-3 to TRBJ2-3; TRBD1 aligns across 7 bases. CDR3 length: 14 residues. The V gene's germline CDR1 is SGHNT and CDR2 YENEEA. J was trimmed by 2 bases and V by 2 bases; bases with no gene match: 1. The CDR3 region has the DNA TGTGCCAGCAGCTTAACAGGGGTCACAGATACGCAGTATTTT. The encoded protein is CASSLTGVTDTQYF.

The chain combines TRBV19 with TRBJ1-1; 10 bases match TRBD1. The germline V gene encodes CDR1 LNHDA and CDR2 SQIVND (reference sequence). CDR3 length equals 13 residues. Losses at the gene ends were 5 bases for V and 7 bases for J; bases not matched to a gene: 4. CDR3 in amino acids: CASSGTGDGEAFF. The CDR3 DNA reads as TGTGCCAGTAGTGGGACAGGGGACGGTGAAGCTTTCTTT.

The chain combines TRBV5-6 with TRBJ2-2; weak D call: TRBD2 (5 bases). Germline CDR1 and CDR2: SGHDT and YYEEEE. The CDR3 spans 15 residues. Deletions cut 1 base from V and 1 base from J, with 8 bases between. CDR3 sequence reads: CASSLIGGNTGELFF. DNA of the CDR3: TGTGCCAGCAGCTTGATCGGAGGGAACACCGGGGAGCTGTTTTTT.

The chain has TRBV19 and TRBJ2-7; 8 nucleotides align to TRBD1. Trimming took 4 bases from V and 0 from J; bases not matched to a gene: 5. This CDR3 is 15 amino acids long. Germline lookup yields CDR1 LNHDA and CDR2 SQIVND (reference sequence). Here the CDR3 DNA reads TGTGCCAGTAGTAGAGGACAGGGTCCCTCCTACGAGCAGTACTTC. Its translation is CASSRGQGPSYEQYF.

Here the CDR3 reads CAWDQTGYEAFF. The CDR3 DNA reads as TGTGCCTGGGACCAAACAGGATATGAAGCTTTCTTT. This chain links TRBV30 with TRBJ1-1; TRBD1 is a possible D gene (5 bases). V shed 5 bases and J shed 7 bases, with 14 bases lying between them. The CDR3 extends over 12 amino acids. Germline assignment: CDR1 GTSNPN and CDR2 SVGIG (reference sequence).

CDR3 sequence (DNA): TGCGCCAGCAGCTCCCGGGACAGAGGGCCCAATGAGCAGTTCTTC. Translating it yields CASSSRDRGPNEQFF. The chain is built from TRBV5-1 and TRBJ2-1, with TRBD1 matching 7 bases. Trimming removed 3 bases from V and 6 bases from J; junction bases left unmatched: 9. Germline V CDR1 and CDR2: SGHRS, YFSETQ. The CDR3 extends over 15 amino acids. Based on the CDR3 plus reference TRBV5-1 and TRBJ2-1, the full variable domain is KAGVTQTPRYLIKTRGQQVTLSCSPISGHRSVSWYQQTPGQGLQFLFEYFSETQRNKGNFPGRFSGRQFSNSRSEMNVSTLELGDSALYLCASSSRDRGPNEQFFGPGTRLTVL.